This T cell receptor (beta chain) was recovered during a study of radiotherapy plus CTLA-4 blockade in lung cancer. In the study overall: For less than 20% of patients, objective responses occurred, and approximately 30% had disease control.

General study findings and limits: Blood TCR clones of tumor origin expanded after radiotherapy plus ipilimumab.

To note about this clone: The target antigen is unknown.

The CDR3 contains 13 residues. With 3 bases removed from V and 11 bases from J, the gap between germline ends came to 14 bases. Germline CDR1 is SGHAT and CDR2 is FQNNGV. Produced via immunoSEQ multiplex PCR; TCRdb's table is partial and in-frame only. Among roughly 100,000 clones listed, about 85% were seen once. The sample consisted of peripheral blood, taken from a patient treated with radiotherapy plus ipilimumab. V gene TRBV11-2 combines with J gene TRBJ2-1; D is undetermined. The TCR was taken from a human donor with non-small cell lung cancer that progressed on radiotherapy plus ipilimumab. Some clones in this sample may be carry-over from other donors' samples. The CDR3 sequence is CASSLRPASQQFF. The CDR3 nucleotides are TGTGCCAGCAGCTTGCGGCCGGCCAGCCAGCAGTTCTTC.